This T cell receptor beta chain was recovered during a study of T cell responses to AZD1222 COVID-19 vaccine. Comment on this clone: Antigen: not known.

The protocol was immunoSEQ multiplex PCR, while the TCRdb copy is restricted to in-frame clones and leaves out a portion. Among 150,000 to 200,000 clones listed, approximately 90% were seen once. Study-level findings and limits: Regions 160-218 and 743-854 dominated among vaccine-associated CD4 TCRs spanning spike.

Trimming removed 1 base at V and 3 bases at J, with 16 bases between. CDR3 length equals 16 residues. Germline values: CDR1 SGHRS, CDR2 YFSETQ. The source was peripheral blood, collected 28 days after the second dose of the MenACWY control vaccine. This receptor was identified in an adult who received the MenACWY meningococcal vaccine as a control. This chain connects TRBV5-1 to TRBJ1-1; D perhaps matches TRBD1 (6 bases). The CDR3 nucleotides read TGCGCCAGCAGCTTGATAAAGGGGGGGGTGGACACTGAAGCTTTCTTT. Translation: CASSLIKGGVDTEAFF.